This paragraph reports one T cell receptor (beta chain). This clone occurred many times. Its antigen remains undetermined. Base qualities are not provided; no much larger clone lies one nucleotide away. Relative to germline, V is 6 bases shorter and J is 5 bases shorter, with 17 bases between their ends. Reading the germline V gene gives CDR1 SNHLY and CDR2 FYNNEI. The CDR3 covers 15 residues, taking in both the cysteine and the phenylalanine. The retained sequence is limited to the CDR3, 45 bases, with the frame set at the first base. The entry originates in a study of T cells after posttransplantation cyclophosphamide (dated by TCRdb to between 2015 and 2016). Regarding the study in general: Using TRB sequencing, the study followed how the T cell repertoire rebuilt after myeloablative bone marrow transplantation with posttransplantation cyclophosphamide given as GVHD prophylaxis. Samples from 30 to 35 PTCy-treated patients, along with samples from 15 to 20 of their related bone marrow donors, underwent antigen receptor sequencing. TRB sequencing was performed on blood from all 34 PTCy patients with 1-year posttransplant specimens. Up to roughly 3 additional blood samples from 2 to 5.2 years after transplant were also TRB-sequenced in 3 patients, as was pretransplant blood from a handful of patients. Because TRA and TRB clonality correlated tightly in under 10 samples, later TCR analyses were limited to TRB. Public TRB sequences were searched against a database of over 3,600 sequences associated with responses to pathogens, tumor antigens, self-antigens and alloantigens.

Broader findings and caveats from the paper: The TRB repertoires of T cells infiltrating skin or the GI tract showed only limited overlap with the TRB repertoires found in blood. At 1-2 months, donor-recipient similarity was low but rose over the first year, and the later blood repertoires were often dominated by donor CD8+ memory clones. Across approximately 45 patients, TRB clonality was highly associated with recipient CMV seropositivity and CMV reactivation, and diversity in PTCy patients was similar to diversity in CNI/methotrexate controls.

Genomic DNA was used for TRB sequencing, which was performed with the immunoSEQ assay at survey resolution or with the hsTCRB kit. The paper's processing steps were these. Initial read processing used immunoSEQ software, and repertoire analyses used the LymphoSeq R package. Clonality was calculated as 1 minus normalized Shannon entropy, and the Gini coefficient was also calculated for each TRB dataset. To infer phenotypes in unsorted samples, TRB sequences from sorted subsets of the recipient or donor were mapped onto unsorted samples from the same recipient. TCRdb limited this immuneACCESS table to in-frame rearrangements with V and J called. A share of clones is missing; checked studies link under half to unresolved V genes, and the rest is unexplained. The V and J calls and clone size come from that table; D and trimming were worked out from the DNA. This sample is represented by fewer than 35,000 clones, with no singletons among them. About 4.9% of the sample goes to the ten largest clones.

Related bone marrow donors provided peripheral blood samples on the day of marrow donation. Peripheral blood and bone marrow mononuclear cells were isolated by Ficoll-Hypaque density centrifugation and cryopreserved. This chain is built from TRBV2 and TRBJ1-5; TRBD1 might be the D gene, on 5 matching bases. This clonotype originated in a woman in her 30s in good health and a related stem cell transplant donor. The source material was PBMCs. The base sequence is TGTGCCAGCAGACTTCCATGGGGCCGGGATCAGCCCCAGCATTTT. It encodes CASRLPWGRDQPQHF.